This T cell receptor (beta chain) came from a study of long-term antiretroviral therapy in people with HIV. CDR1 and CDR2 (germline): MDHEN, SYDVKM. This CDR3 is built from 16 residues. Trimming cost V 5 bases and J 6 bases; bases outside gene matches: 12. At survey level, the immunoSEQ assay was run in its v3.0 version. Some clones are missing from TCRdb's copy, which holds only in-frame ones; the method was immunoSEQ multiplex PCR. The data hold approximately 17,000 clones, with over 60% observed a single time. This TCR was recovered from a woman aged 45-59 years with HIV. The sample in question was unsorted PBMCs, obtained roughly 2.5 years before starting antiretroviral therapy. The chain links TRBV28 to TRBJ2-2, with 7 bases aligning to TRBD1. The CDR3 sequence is CASSNHRDSNAGELFF. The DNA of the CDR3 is TGTGCCAGCAGTAACCACCGGGACAGTAACGCCGGGGAGCTGTTTTTT.